This TCR beta chain was identified in a study of graft-versus-host responses after intestinal transplantation. Study-wide background: Isolated intestinal, liver-intestinal, or multivisceral transplants were what recipients had. Regarding the study as a whole: Some patients had graft-donor T cell macrochimerism, and their allografts showed high graft-versus-host to host-versus-graft clonal ratios.

Comments on this clone: Its specificity is unknown.

CDR1 and CDR2 (germline): SGHRS, YFSETQ. The ends lost 4 bases at V and 2 bases at J; junction bases unmatched: 6. The CDR3 has 16 residues. The assay was immunoSEQ multiplex PCR, and TCRdb's table has in-frame clones only and misses some. The profile shows roughly 120,000 clones, 90% to 95% of them singletons. This TCR came from a human donor who was the organ donor for an intestinal transplant. V is TRBV5-1 and J is TRBJ2-1; 10 bases line up with TRBD2. The starting material was unstimulated CD8+ T cells sorted from spleen or lymph node cells, obtained before transplant. CDR3 amino acids: CASSGGTSATYNEQFF. In nucleotides, the CDR3 is TGCGCCAGCAGCGGGGGGACTAGCGCTACCTACAATGAGCAGTTCTTC.